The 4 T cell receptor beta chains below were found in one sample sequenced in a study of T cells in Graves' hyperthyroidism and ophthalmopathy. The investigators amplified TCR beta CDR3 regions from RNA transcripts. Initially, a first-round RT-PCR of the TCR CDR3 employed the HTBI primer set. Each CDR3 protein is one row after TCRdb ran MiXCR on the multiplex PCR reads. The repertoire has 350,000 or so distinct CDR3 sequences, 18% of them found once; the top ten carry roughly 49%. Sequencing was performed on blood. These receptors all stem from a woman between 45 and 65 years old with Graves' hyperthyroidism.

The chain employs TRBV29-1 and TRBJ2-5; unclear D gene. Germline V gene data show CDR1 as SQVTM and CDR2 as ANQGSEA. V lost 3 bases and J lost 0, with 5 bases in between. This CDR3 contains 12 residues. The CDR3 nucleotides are TGCAGCGTTGACCGGGACCAAGAGACCCAGTACTTC. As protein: CSVDRDQETQYF.

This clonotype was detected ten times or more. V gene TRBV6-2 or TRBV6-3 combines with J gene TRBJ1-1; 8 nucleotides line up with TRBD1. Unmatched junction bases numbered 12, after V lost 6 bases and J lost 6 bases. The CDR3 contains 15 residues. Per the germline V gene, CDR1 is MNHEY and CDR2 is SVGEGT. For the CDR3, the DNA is TGTGCCAGCAGACACGGCGGACAGGGCAATTCTGAAGCTTTCTTT. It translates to CASRHGGQGNSEAFF.

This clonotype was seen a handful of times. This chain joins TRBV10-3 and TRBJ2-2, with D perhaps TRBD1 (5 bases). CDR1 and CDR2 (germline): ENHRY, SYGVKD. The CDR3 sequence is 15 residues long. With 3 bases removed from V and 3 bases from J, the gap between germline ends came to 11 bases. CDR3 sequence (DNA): TGTGCCATCAGTGACCAAGGGGCAGACACCGGGGAGCTGTTTTTT. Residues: CAISDQGADTGELFF.

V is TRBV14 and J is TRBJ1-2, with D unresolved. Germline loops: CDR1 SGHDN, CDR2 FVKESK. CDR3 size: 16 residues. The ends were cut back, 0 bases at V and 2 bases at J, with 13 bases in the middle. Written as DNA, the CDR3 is TGTGCCAGCAGCCAAGATCGGACGGATGACAACTATGGCTACACCTTC. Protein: CASSQDRTDDNYGYTF.